These 26 T cell receptor beta chains were sequenced from one sample in a study of CD8+CD57+ T cells in acquired aplastic anemia. TCR beta VDJ and CDR3 were profiled, and genomic DNA was the template. MiXCR, applied by TCRdb to the reads, yields one record per CDR3 protein. Altogether 150,000 to 200,000 distinct CDR3 sequences are present, over 40% being singletons, with the ten largest covering about 1.7%. Flow cytometry had shown expanded CD8+CD57+ cells in the patients chosen for sequencing. The sequenced sample consisted of sorted CD4+, CD8+, or CD8+CD57+ T cells (not recorded which) from PBMCs. The source of these receptors is a human donor with aplastic anemia.

This chain connects TRBV28 to TRBJ2-7; D is uncertain. The germline CDR1 and CDR2 sequences are MDHEN and SYDVKM. The CDR3 contains 12 residues. V lost 1 base, J lost 4 bases, and 5 bases lay in between. Here the CDR3 DNA reads TGTGCCAGCAGTTTATCCCTATACGAGCAGTACTTC. As protein: CASSLSLYEQYF.

This clonotype was detected ten times or more. This rearrangement joins TRBV9 to TRBJ2-2; no reliable D call. The CDR3 has 14 amino acids. Germline V gene data show CDR1 as SGDLS and CDR2 as YYNGEE. V shed 3 bases and J shed 4 bases, with 10 bases lying between them. The CDR3 sequence is CASSGSRSTGELFF. The CDR3 nucleotides are TGTGCCAGCAGCGGTTCGAGAAGCACCGGGGAGCTGTTTTTT.

This clonotype came up many times. The V gene is TRBV6-1, the J gene TRBJ2-7, with a weak D call TRBD2 (5 bases). V lost 6 bases and J 2 bases, leaving 17 bases between the germline ends. Germline V gene sequence: CDR1 MNHNS, CDR2 SASEGT. This CDR3 comprises 15 residues. In nucleotides, the CDR3 is TGTGCCAGCAGGAGACGAAGGGAGCCAACCTACGAGCAGTACTTC. Amino acids: CASRRRREPTYEQYF.

The genes are TRBV7-6 and TRBJ1-1; D ambiguous. Between the trimmed V and J ends, which lost 5 bases and 7 bases, there was a span of 5 bases. The CDR3 covers 10 residues. Germline CDR1 reads SGHVS; CDR2 reads FNYEAQ. The CDR3 reads CASSVFEAFF. The CDR3 region has the DNA TGTGCCAGCAGCGTCTTTGAAGCTTTCTTT.

The chain joins TRBV20-1 to TRBJ1-1; the D is unclear. The CDR3 runs 12 residues. Germline V gene lookup returns CDR1 DFQATT and CDR2 SNEGSKA (reference sequence). The ends were cut back, 3 bases at V and 4 bases at J, with 9 bases in the middle. The chain's CDR3 is CSASVGSTEAFF. Written as DNA, the CDR3 is TGCAGTGCTAGCGTTGGGAGCACTGAAGCTTTCTTT.

The table lists this clonotype with many counts. V and J are TRBV10-3 and TRBJ2-5; TRBD2 is a possible D gene (5 bases). Trimming shortened V by 10 bases and J by 3 bases, and 15 bases separated the two germline ends. The CDR3 loop spans 13 amino acids. The germline V gene has CDR1 ENHRY and CDR2 SYGVKD. Here the CDR3 reads CATGWREEETQYF. The CDR3 DNA is TGTGCCACGGGGTGGCGAGAAGAAGAGACCCAGTACTTC.

This clonotype has a handful of counts. The chain combines TRBV6-5 with TRBJ2-3, with 8 bases aligning to TRBD1. This CDR3 has 16 amino acids. Germline assignment: CDR1 MNHEY and CDR2 SVGAGI. V lost 4 bases to trimming and J lost 1 base; unmatched junction nucleotides: 7. The CDR3 region has the DNA TGTGCCAGCAGTTTCAGTCCGGGACAGGGCACAGATACGCAGTATTTT. It translates to CASSFSPGQGTDTQYF.

In nucleotides, the CDR3 is TGTGCCAGCAGGGGACAGTTGACCCGGGGCACCATATATTTT. It encodes CASRGQLTRGTIYF. The rearrangement links TRBV27 to TRBJ1-3; 7 nucleotides align to TRBD1. In germline, CDR1 is MNHEY, CDR2 SMNVEV (reference sequence). The ends lost 6 bases at V and 9 bases at J; junction bases unmatched: 11. This CDR3 comprises 14 residues.

The J gene is TRBJ2-5, the V gene TRBV2, with 8 bases aligning to TRBD2. The CDR3 contains 13 residues. Germline trimming cut 4 bases from V and 5 bases from J; bases unmatched to any gene: 3. Germline V gene sequence: CDR1 SNHLY, CDR2 FYNNEI. The CDR3 protein is CASSGSGGETQYF. CDR3 nucleotides: TGTGCCAGCAGTGGTTCGGGGGGGGAGACCCAGTACTTC. Based on the CDR3 plus reference TRBV2 and TRBJ2-5, the full variable domain is EPEVTQTPSHQVTQMGQEVILRCVPISNHLYFYWYRQILGQKVEFLVSFYNNEISEKSEIFDDQFSVERPDGSNFTLKIRSTKLEDSAMYFCASSGSGGETQYFGPGTRLLVL.

This clonotype was seen at least ten times. This likely comes from a read error, as the CDR3 has no conserved phenylalanine or tryptophan at its end. No DNA is shown, since the ends of the CDR3 on it are uncertain; the CDR3 is the one TCRdb lists. The chain recombines TRBV3-1 with TRBJ1-1; the D segment call TRBD1 is taken from the table without a DNA check. Germline loops: CDR1 LGHDT, CDR2 YNNKEL (reference sequence). The CDR3 is 12 amino acids long, termini counted. This CDR3 reads CASSQDGDSWVI.

Concerning this clonotype itself: A read error is possible here, since a much larger clone lies one base away. This chain uses TRBV20-1 with TRBJ2-1, with TRBD2 as a possible D gene (6 bases). Germline assignment: CDR1 DFQATT and CDR2 SNEGSKA (reference sequence). V lost 6 bases to trimming and J lost 0 bases, with 21 bases between them. The CDR3 runs 17 residues. The CDR3: CSARVGGVPSSYNEQFF. For the CDR3, the DNA is TGCAGTGCCCGGGTCGGAGGGGTCCCGAGCTCCTACAATGAGCAGTTCTTC.

V is TRBV7-9 and J is TRBJ1-6; no firm D call. Trimming took 4 bases from V and 6 from J, leaving 13 bases between them. CDR3 size: 15 residues. The V gene's germline CDR1 is SEHNR and CDR2 FQNEAQ (reference sequence). The chain's CDR3 is CASSSLWSPNSPLHF. CDR3 sequence (DNA): TGTGCCAGCAGCTCCCTGTGGTCCCCTAATTCACCCCTCCACTTT.

This clonotype was picked up one time. This could be a read error, since a much larger clone is one nucleotide away. In nucleotides, the CDR3 is TGTGCCAGCGCCTCAAGGCCAGAGACCCAGTACTTC. Translating gives CASASRPETQYF. This chain links TRBV28 with TRBJ2-5; D call uncertain. The CDR3 has 12 residues. Looked up from germline, CDR1 is MDHEN and CDR2 is SYDVKM. V shed 8 bases and J shed 4 bases, with 11 bases lying between them.

V is TRBV30 and J is TRBJ1-1; 7 bases line up with TRBD1. CDR1 and CDR2 from the germline V gene are GTSNPN and SVGIG (reference sequence). The CDR3 has 15 residues. Trimming cost V 7 bases and J 1 base; bases outside gene matches: 12. This chain's CDR3 is CASSKRGTENTEAFF. CDR3 DNA: TGTGCCTCTTCTAAAAGAGGGACAGAGAACACTGAAGCTTTCTTT.

The chain couples TRBV7-2 to TRBJ1-1; no reliable D call. This CDR3 is 13 amino acids long. V was pared by 2 bases and J by 1 base, with 5 bases between. The germline CDR1 and CDR2 sequences are SGHTA and FQGNSA. The CDR3 sequence is CASSLNRNTEAFF. The CDR3, as DNA: TGTGCCAGCAGCTTAAACCGGAACACTGAAGCTTTCTTT.

The table lists this clonotype with many counts. The gene calls are TRBV4-1 and TRBJ2-7; TRBD2 is a possible D gene (6 bases). V lost 1 base and J lost 0, with 13 bases in between. This CDR3 comprises 16 residues. Germline CDR1 and CDR2: MGHRA and YSYEKL. CDR3 sequence: CASSQVASVASYEQYF. Here the CDR3 DNA reads TGCGCCAGCAGCCAAGTTGCTAGCGTAGCCTCCTACGAGCAGTACTTC.

This clonotype came up many times. The gene calls are TRBV5-8 and TRBJ2-5, with D maybe TRBD1 (6 bases). This CDR3 region has 15 residues. Germline CDR1 SGHTS, CDR2 YDEGEE. V was trimmed by 5 bases and J by 2 bases, leaving 16 bases between them. The CDR3 protein is CASRKAPGQQETQYF. The CDR3 bases are TGTGCCAGCAGGAAGGCCCCGGGACAACAAGAGACCCAGTACTTC.

This clonotype was detected ten times or more. The chain combines TRBV24-1 with TRBJ2-7; 7 bases agree with TRBD2. Germline CDR1 KGHDR, CDR2 SFDVKD. The CDR3 sequence is 14 residues long. V was clipped by 2 bases and J by 7 bases; unmatched bases: 7. CDR3 region: CATSDSGTTREQYF. CDR3 in DNA: TGTGCCACCAGTGATTCCGGGACTACCCGAGAGCAGTACTTC.

The rearrangement joins TRBV2 to TRBJ2-7; unclear D gene. Germline loops: CDR1 SNHLY, CDR2 FYNNEI. CDR3 length equals 11 residues. V dropped 4 bases and J dropped 4 bases, with 5 bases sitting between them. CDR3: CASSVQYEQYF. The CDR3 DNA reads as TGTGCCAGCAGTGTACAGTACGAGCAGTACTTC.

The chain uses TRBV7-8 and TRBJ2-3; 8 positions agree with TRBD2. There are 17 residues in the CDR3. Germline V gene data show CDR1 as SGHVS and CDR2 as FQNEAQ. Losses at the gene ends were 4 bases for V and 1 base for J; bases not matched to a gene: 10. The CDR3 nucleotides are TGTGCCAGCAGCTGGAGTATGGGCGGGGGGCGCACAGATACGCAGTATTTT. Its protein product is CASSWSMGGGRTDTQYF.

In its sample, this clonotype was seen many times. The rearrangement uses TRBV7-2 and TRBJ1-2; 9 positions match TRBD1. The junction had 7 bases not matched to a gene; V was cut back by 4 bases and J by 4 bases. The CDR3 runs to 15 residues. Germline lookup yields CDR1 SGHTA and CDR2 FQGNSA. The DNA for the CDR3 is TGTGCCAGCAGCTCAACCGGGACAGGGTCCTATGGCTACACCTTC. Translation: CASSSTGTGSYGYTF.

The V gene is TRBV19, the J gene TRBJ2-7, with 7 bases aligning to TRBD2. Germline-derived CDR1 and CDR2 are LNHDA and SQIVND (reference sequence). The junction had 7 bases not matched to a gene; V was cut back by 6 bases and J by 2 bases. This CDR3 region has 14 residues. In DNA, the CDR3 is TGTGCCAGTAGGTCCAGGCGGGGGACCTACGAGCAGTACTTC. This codes for CASRSRRGTYEQYF.

This chain uses TRBV19 with TRBJ2-7, with TRBD1 identical over 9 bases. The CDR3 contains 16 residues. The V and J ends lost 3 bases and 4 bases, in that order; junction bases with no gene match: 10. CDR1 LNHDA and CDR2 SQIVND come from the germline V gene (reference sequence). The CDR3 sequence: CASSMAFRDRVYEQYF. As DNA, the CDR3 is TGTGCCAGTAGTATGGCCTTTCGGGACAGGGTTTACGAGCAGTACTTC.

CDR3 sequence: CASSLVQDSYEQYF. The CDR3 nucleotides read TGTGCCAGCAGCTTGGTCCAGGACTCCTACGAGCAGTACTTC. J is TRBJ2-7 and V is TRBV5-4; D is undetermined. Per the germline V gene, CDR1 is SGHNT and CDR2 is YYREEE (reference sequence). Trimming stripped 0 bases from V and 0 bases from J, with 7 bases between. The CDR3 length is 14 residues.

This chain joins TRBV10-3 and TRBJ2-7, with D possibly matching TRBD2 (6 bases). Germline-derived CDR1 and CDR2 are ENHRY and SYGVKD. This CDR3 contains 15 residues. Trimming stripped 6 bases from V and 2 bases from J, with 17 bases between. In DNA, the CDR3 is TGTGCCATCAGCCGCGGGGTCCAGGTCGCCTACGAGCAGTACTTC. It is translated as CAISRGVQVAYEQYF.

In this sample, this clonotype turned up a few times. The rearrangement joins TRBV18 to TRBJ2-3, with 8 bases matching TRBD2. The CDR3 contains 16 residues. Per germline, CDR1 KGHSH and CDR2 LQKENI. Germline trimming cut 0 bases from V and 5 bases from J; bases unmatched to any gene: 7. CDR3 DNA: TGTGCCAGCTCACCACCCGGGACTAGAACTGTAGATACGCAGTATTTT. It specifies CASSPPGTRTVDTQYF.